The rows below give T cell receptor beta chains drawn from one sample of a study of CD8 T cells in Susac syndrome. Using its own MiXCR run on the immunoSEQ multiplex PCR reads, TCRdb lists one record per CDR3 protein. Found here are under 80,000 distinct CDR3 sequences, about 93% of them singletons; the top ten hold around 0.57%. Sequencing was performed on CD4+ T cells from PBMCs. These receptors were taken from a human donor with Susac syndrome. The conserved cysteine and the conserved F or W are not part of the CDR3 here.

V gene: TRBV20-1
J gene: TRBJ2-3
CDR3 protein: SGREGGADTQY

V gene: TRBV20-1
J gene: TRBJ2-1
CDR3 protein: SAIRGTAQGEQF

V gene: TRBV6-6
J gene: TRBJ1-5
CDR3 protein: ASSSQDRGNNQPQH

V gene: TRBV12-3/TRBV12-4
J gene: TRBJ1-6
CDR3 protein: ASSLRTGYYNSPLH

V gene: TRBV4-1
J gene: TRBJ1-5
CDR3 protein: ASSQGYGGVGQPQH

V gene: TRBV6-5
J gene: TRBJ2-7
CDR3 protein: ASSSRGVSYEQY

V gene: TRBV7-2
J gene: TRBJ2-5
CDR3 protein: ASSLRSGYKETQY

V gene: TRBV5-1
J gene: TRBJ2-3
CDR3 protein: ASSLVVAKSDTQY

V gene: TRBV5-6
J gene: TRBJ2-3
CDR3 protein: ASSLRDRVSDTQY

V gene: TRBV7-6
J gene: TRBJ2-3
CDR3 protein: ASSLGTSGSTDTQY

V gene: TRBV7-2
J gene: TRBJ2-5
CDR3 protein: ASSPSVTETQY

V gene: TRBV13
J gene: TRBJ1-2
CDR3 protein: ASSFGIYGYT

V gene: TRBV12-3/TRBV12-4
J gene: TRBJ1-1
CDR3 protein: ASSFPGFVAF

V gene: TRBV18
J gene: TRBJ2-1
CDR3 protein: ASSPGIPNEQF

V gene: TRBV4-3
J gene: TRBJ1-4
CDR3 protein: ASSRGLREKLF

V gene: TRBV20-1
J gene: TRBJ2-3
CDR3 protein: SASPRPPPIAQY

V gene: TRBV7-2
J gene: TRBJ1-3
CDR3 protein: ASSLEAYSGNTIY

V gene: TRBV27
J gene: TRBJ2-7
CDR3 protein: ASSLPPSAGVSEQY

V gene: TRBV7-2
J gene: TRBJ2-3
CDR3 protein: ASSFPPGGTDTQY

V gene: TRBV15
J gene: TRBJ1-1
CDR3 protein: ATSRDHWGDRGRTEAF

V gene: TRBV29-1
J gene: TRBJ2-3
CDR3 protein: SVVSTSKTDTQY

V gene: TRBV4-1
J gene: TRBJ2-2
CDR3 protein: ASSQRQGGRELF

V gene: TRBV28
J gene: TRBJ2-7
CDR3 protein: ASSPNTGGRRYEQY

V gene: TRBV28
J gene: TRBJ2-3
CDR3 protein: ASSLEGGFFHTDTQY

V gene: TRBV6-4
J gene: TRBJ2-1
CDR3 protein: ASSQQQGSEQF

V gene: TRBV20-1
J gene: TRBJ2-5
CDR3 protein: SATREETQY

V gene: TRBV20-1
J gene: TRBJ2-3
CDR3 protein: SASPRRRGSPDTQY

V gene: TRBV18
J gene: TRBJ2-7
CDR3 protein: ASSYSAGKSYEQY

V gene: TRBV7-9
J gene: TRBJ2-3
CDR3 protein: ASSNPGLAGGSTDTQY

V gene: TRBV11-1
J gene: TRBJ1-1
CDR3 protein: ASSLAWDMRSAF

V gene: TRBV5-4
J gene: TRBJ1-2
CDR3 protein: ASSLGLNYGYT

V gene: TRBV3-1
J gene: TRBJ2-7
CDR3 protein: ASSPIGTRVTYEQY

V gene: TRBV28
J gene: TRBJ2-7
CDR3 protein: ASSPAGGLAYEQY